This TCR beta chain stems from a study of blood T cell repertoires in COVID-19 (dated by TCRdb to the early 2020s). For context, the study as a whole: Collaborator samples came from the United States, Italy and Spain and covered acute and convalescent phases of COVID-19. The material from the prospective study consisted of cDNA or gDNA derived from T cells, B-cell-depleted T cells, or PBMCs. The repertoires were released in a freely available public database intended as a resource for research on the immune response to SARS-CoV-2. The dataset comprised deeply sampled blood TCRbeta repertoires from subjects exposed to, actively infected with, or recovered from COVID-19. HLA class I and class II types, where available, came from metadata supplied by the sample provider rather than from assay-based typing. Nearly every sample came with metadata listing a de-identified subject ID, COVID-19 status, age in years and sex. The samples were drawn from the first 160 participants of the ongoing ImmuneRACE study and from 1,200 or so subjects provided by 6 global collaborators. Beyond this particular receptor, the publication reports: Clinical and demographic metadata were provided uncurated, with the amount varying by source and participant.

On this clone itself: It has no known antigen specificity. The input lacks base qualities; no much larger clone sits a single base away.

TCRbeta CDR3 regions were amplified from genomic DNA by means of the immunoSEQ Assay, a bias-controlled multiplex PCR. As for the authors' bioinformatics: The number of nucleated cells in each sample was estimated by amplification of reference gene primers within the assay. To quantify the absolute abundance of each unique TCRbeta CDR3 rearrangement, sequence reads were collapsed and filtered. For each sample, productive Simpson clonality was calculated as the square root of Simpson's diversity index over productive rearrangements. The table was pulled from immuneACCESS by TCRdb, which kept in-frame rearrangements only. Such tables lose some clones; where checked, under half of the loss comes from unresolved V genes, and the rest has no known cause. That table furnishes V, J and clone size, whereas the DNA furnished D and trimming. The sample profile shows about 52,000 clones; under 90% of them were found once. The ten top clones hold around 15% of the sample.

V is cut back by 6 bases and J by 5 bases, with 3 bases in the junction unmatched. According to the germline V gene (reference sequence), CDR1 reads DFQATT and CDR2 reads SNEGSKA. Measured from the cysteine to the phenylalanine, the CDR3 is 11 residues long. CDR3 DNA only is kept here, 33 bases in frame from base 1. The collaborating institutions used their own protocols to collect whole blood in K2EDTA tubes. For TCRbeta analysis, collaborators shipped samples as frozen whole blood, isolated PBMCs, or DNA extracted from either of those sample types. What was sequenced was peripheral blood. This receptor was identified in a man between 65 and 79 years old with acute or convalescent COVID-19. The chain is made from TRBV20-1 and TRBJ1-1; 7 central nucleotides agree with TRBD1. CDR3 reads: CSAPDRTEAFF. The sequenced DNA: TGCAGTGCCCCGGACAGGACTGAAGCTTTCTTT.